Following are 2 T cell receptor beta chains from one sample sequenced in a study of T cell clones after liver transplantation (dated by TCRdb to 2018 to 2020). The protocol used for the library was the immunoSEQ multiplex PCR assay. This immuneACCESS table, as held by TCRdb, lists in-frame sequences with V and J called but not all clones. Of the missing ones, under half trace to an unresolved V gene in checked studies; the others have no known cause. The sample data list fewer than 15,000 clones, and roughly 74% of these were observed just once. Roughly 31% of the sample is held by the ten biggest clonotypes. The sequences come from CD8+ T cells from blood, collected at the 22-month timepoint. These receptors originate from a human patient who received a liver transplant. In patients who had a transplant, some T cells may come from the graft donor.

To note about this clone: A junction end diverges from the germline sequence, so it may reflect a read error. V gene TRBV7-9 combines with J gene TRBJ2-1, with TRBD1 matching over 11 bases. The germline CDR1 and CDR2 sequences are SEHNR and FQNEAQ (reference sequence). The CDR3 totals 12 residues. The CDR3 loop reads CASSLEGTGGIF. The DNA of the CDR3 is TGTGCCAGCAGCTTAGAGGGGACAGGGGGAATCTTC.

The chain is built from TRBV7-2 and TRBJ2-7, with a tentative D call TRBD1 (6 bases). The germline V gene has CDR1 SGHTA and CDR2 FQGNSA. V was shortened by 5 bases and J by 1 base, with 12 bases between the two germline ends. The CDR3 runs 14 residues. The CDR3, as DNA: TGTGCCAGCAGCCCCACACAGGGATCCTACGAGCAGTACTTC. Translation gives CASSPTQGSYEQYF.